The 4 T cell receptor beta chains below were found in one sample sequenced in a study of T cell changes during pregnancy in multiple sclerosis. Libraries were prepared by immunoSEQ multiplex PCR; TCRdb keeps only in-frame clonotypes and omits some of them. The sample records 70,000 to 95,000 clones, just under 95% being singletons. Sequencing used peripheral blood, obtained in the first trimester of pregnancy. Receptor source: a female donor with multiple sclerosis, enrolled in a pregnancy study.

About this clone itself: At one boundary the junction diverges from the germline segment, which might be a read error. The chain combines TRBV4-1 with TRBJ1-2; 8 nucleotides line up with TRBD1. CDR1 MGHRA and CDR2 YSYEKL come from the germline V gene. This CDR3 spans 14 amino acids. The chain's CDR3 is CASSQGWTGSSKAF. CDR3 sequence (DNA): TGCGCCAGCAGCCAAGGGTGGACAGGGAGTTCCAAAGCCTTC.

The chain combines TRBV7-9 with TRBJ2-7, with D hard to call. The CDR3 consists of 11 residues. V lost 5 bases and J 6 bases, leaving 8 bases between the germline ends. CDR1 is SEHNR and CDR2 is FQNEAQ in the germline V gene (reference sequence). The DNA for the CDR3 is TGTGCCAGCAGCCCTATTTCCGAGCAGTACTTC. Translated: CASSPISEQYF. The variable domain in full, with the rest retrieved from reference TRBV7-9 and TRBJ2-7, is DTGVSQNPRHKITKRGQNVTFRCDPISEHNRLYWYRQTLGQGPEFLTYFQNEAQLEKSRLLSDRFSAERPKGSFSTLEIQRTEQGDSAMYLCASSPISEQYFGPGTRLTVT.

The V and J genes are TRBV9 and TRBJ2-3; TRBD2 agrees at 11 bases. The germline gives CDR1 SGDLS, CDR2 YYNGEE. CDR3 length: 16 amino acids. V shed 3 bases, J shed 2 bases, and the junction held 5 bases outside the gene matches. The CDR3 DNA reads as TGTGCCAGCAGCGCCTTAGCGGGGGGGCACACAGATACGCAGTATTTT. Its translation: CASSALAGGHTDTQYF.

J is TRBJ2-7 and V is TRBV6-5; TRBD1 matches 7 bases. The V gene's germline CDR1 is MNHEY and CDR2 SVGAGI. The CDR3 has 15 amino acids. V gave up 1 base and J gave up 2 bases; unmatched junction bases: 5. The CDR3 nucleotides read TGTGCCAGCAGTTACTTGACAGGGTACACCTACGAGCAGTACTTC. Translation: CASSYLTGYTYEQYF.